The T cell receptor beta chain under discussion was sequenced for a study of blood T cell repertoires in COVID-19. Turning to the study itself: Samples of COVID-19 (acute and convalescent) were obtained from the United States, Italy and Spain. PBMCs, B-cell-depleted T cells, or T cells provided the cDNA or gDNA that made up the material.

The CDR3 runs 16 residues. Germline values: CDR1 LGHNA, CDR2 YNFKEQ. V trimming: 0 bases; J trimming: 7 bases; junction bases outside the gene matches: 6. Methods used by the authors: The assay estimated nucleated cells by amplifying reference gene primers. Assay used: immunoSEQ multiplex PCR; TCRdb lists only in-frame clones, some missing. V, J and clone size are those of that table, while D and trimming were read from the DNA. The top ten hold more than 5.5% of the sample, which has 200,000 to 300,000 clones, nearly 85% seen once. The J gene is TRBJ1-6, the V gene TRBV4-2, with 7 positions matching TRBD1. Material: peripheral blood. This clonotype was sampled from a human donor in a cohort sampled during active COVID-19. Written as DNA, the CDR3 is TGTGCCAGCAGCCAAGATTCTAACAGGGGAAATTCACCCCTCCACTTT. Translating it yields CASSQDSNRGNSPLHF.